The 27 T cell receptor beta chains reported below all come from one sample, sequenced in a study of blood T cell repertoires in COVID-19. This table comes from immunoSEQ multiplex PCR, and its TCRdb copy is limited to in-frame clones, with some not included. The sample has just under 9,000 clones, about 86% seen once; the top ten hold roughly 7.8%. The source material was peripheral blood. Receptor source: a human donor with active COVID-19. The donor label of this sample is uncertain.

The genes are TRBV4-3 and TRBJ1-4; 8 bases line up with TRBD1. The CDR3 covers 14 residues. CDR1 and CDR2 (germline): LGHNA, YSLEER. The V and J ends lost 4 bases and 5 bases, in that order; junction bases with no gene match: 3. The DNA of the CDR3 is TGCGCCAGCAGCCTAGACAGGGGAAATGAAAAACTGTTTTTT. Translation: CASSLDRGNEKLFF.

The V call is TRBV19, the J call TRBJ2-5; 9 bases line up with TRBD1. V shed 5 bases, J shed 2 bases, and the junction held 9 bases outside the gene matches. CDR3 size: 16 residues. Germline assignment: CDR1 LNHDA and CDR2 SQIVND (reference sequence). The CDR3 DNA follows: TGTGCCAGTAGTTGGAGCGGGACAGGGATTCAAGAGACCCAGTACTTC. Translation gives CASSWSGTGIQETQYF.

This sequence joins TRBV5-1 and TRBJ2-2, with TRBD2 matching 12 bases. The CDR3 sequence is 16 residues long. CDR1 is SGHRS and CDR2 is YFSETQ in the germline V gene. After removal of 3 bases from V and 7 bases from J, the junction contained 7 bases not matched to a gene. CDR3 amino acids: CASSSSSGGAGGELFF. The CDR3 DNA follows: TGCGCCAGCAGCTCATCTAGCGGGGGGGCCGGCGGGGAGCTGTTTTTT.

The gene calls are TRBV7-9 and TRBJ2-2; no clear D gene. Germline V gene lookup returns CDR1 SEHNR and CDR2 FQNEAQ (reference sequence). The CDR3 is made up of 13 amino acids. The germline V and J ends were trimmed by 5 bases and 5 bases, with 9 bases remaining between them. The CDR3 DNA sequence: TGTGCCAGCAGCACTATTAGGACCGGGGAGCTGTTTTTT. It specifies CASSTIRTGELFF.

The CDR3 loop reads CASSLRDRSTYGYTF. The CDR3 DNA reads TGTGCCAGCAGCTTGCGGGACAGGTCTACCTATGGCTACACCTTC. The gene calls are TRBV5-6 and TRBJ1-2, with 8 bases that match TRBD1. Per the germline V gene, CDR1 is SGHDT and CDR2 is YYEEEE. This CDR3 has 15 residues. V dropped 1 base and J dropped 4; count of bases not matched to a gene: 6. Supplemented by reference TRBV5-6 and TRBJ1-2, the full variable domain reads DAGVTQSPTHLIKTRGQQVTLRCSPKSGHDTVSWYQQALGQGPQFIFQYYEEEERQRGNFPDRFSGHQFPNYSSELNVNALLLGDSALYLCASSLRDRSTYGYTFGSGTRLTVV.

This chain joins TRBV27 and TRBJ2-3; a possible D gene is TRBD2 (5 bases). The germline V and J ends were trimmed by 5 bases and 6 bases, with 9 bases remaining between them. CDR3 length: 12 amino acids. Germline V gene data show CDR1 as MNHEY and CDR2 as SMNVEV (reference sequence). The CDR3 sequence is CASSIPSDTQYF. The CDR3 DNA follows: TGTGCCAGCAGTATCCCTAGCGATACGCAGTATTTT.

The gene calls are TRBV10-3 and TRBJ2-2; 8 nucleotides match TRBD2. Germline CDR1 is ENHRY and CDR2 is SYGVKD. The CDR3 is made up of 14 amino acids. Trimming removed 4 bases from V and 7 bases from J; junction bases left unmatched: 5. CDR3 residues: CAISGPGGGGELFF. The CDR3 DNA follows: TGTGCCATCAGTGGCCCGGGAGGGGGCGGGGAGCTGTTTTTT.

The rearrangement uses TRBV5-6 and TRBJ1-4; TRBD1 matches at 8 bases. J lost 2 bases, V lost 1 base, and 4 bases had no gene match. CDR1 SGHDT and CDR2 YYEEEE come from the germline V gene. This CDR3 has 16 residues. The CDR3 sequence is CASSLWTGSTNEKLFF. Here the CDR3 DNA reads TGTGCCAGCAGCTTGTGGACAGGGTCGACTAATGAAAAACTGTTTTTT.

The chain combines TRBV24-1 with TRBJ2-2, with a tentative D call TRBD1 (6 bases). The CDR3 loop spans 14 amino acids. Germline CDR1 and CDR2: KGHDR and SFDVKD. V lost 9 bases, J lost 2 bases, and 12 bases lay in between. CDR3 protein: CATEGQANTGELFF. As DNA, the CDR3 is TGTGCCACCGAGGGACAAGCAAACACCGGGGAGCTGTTTTTT.

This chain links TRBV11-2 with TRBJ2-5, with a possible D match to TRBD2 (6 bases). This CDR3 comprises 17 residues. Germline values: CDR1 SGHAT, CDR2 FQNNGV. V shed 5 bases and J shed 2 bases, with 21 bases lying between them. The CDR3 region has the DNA TGTGCCAGCAGCCTGGGGCGGGGAGGCCAAATACAAGAGACCCAGTACTTC. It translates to CASSLGRGGQIQETQYF.

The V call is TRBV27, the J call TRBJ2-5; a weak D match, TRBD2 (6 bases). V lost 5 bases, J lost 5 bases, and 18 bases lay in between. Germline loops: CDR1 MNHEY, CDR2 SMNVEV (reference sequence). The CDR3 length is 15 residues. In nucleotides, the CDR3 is TGTGCCAGCAGTATGAGCGGGTATCTCTTTGAGACCCAGTACTTC. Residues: CASSMSGYLFETQYF.

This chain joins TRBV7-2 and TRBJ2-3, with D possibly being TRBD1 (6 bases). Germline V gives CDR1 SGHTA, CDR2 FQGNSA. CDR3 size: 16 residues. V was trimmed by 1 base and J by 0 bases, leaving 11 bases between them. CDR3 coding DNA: TGTGCCAGCAGCTTAGTAGCAGGGGTGAGCACAGATACGCAGTATTTT. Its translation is CASSLVAGVSTDTQYF.

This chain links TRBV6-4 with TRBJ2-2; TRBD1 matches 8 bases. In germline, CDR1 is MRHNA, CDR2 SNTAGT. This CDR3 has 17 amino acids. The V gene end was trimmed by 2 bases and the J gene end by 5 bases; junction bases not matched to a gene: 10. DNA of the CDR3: TGTGCCAGCAGTGACGGAGCCGGACAGGGAGGAACCGGGGAGCTGTTTTTT. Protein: CASSDGAGQGGTGELFF.

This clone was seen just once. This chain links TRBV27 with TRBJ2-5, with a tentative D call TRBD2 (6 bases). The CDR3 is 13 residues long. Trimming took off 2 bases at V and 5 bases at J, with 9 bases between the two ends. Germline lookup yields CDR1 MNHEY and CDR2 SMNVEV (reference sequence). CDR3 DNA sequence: TGTGCCAGCAGTTTAGTGGGACTCGAGACCCAGTACTTC. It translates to CASSLVGLETQYF.

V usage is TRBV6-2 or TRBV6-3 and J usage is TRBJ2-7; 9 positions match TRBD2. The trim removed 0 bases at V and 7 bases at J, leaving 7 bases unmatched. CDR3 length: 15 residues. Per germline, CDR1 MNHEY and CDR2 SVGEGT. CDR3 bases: TGTGCCAGCAGTTACTCTAGCGGGAGTTTGAGGGAGCAGTACGTC. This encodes CASSYSSGSLREQYV.

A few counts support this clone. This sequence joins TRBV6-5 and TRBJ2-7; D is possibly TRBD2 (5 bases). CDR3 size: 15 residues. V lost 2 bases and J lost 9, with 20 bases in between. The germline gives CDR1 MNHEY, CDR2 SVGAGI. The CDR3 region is CASSYTEAGRRGQYF. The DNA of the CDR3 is TGTGCCAGCAGTTACACGGAGGCAGGACGGCGTGGGCAGTACTTC.

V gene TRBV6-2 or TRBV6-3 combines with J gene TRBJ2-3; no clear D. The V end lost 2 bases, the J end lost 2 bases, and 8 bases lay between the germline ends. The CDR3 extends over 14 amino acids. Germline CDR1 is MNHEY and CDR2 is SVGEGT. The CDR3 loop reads CASSYRVATDTQYF. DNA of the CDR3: TGTGCCAGCAGTTACCGGGTAGCCACAGATACGCAGTATTTT.

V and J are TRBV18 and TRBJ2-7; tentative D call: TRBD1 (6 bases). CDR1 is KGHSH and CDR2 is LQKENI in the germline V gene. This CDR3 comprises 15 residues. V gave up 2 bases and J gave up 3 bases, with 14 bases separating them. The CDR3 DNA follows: TGTGCCAGCTCACCAGTCCCACAGGGCGGCTACGAGCAGTACTTC. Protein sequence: CASSPVPQGGYEQYF. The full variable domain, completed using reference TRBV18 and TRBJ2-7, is NAGVMQNPRHLVRRRGQEARLRCSPMKGHSHVYWYRQLPEEGLKFMVYLQKENIIDESGMPKERFSAEFPKEGPSILRIQQVVRGDSAAYFCASSPVPQGGYEQYFGPGTRLTVT.

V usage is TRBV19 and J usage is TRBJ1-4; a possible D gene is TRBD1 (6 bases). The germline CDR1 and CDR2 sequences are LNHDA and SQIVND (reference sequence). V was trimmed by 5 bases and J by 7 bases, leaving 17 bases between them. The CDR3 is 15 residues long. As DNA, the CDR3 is TGTGCCAGTAGTGGGTTGACAGGACGTTTTGAAAAACTGTTTTTT. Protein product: CASSGLTGRFEKLFF. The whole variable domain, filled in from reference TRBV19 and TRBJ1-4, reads DGGITQSPKYLFRKEGQNVTLSCEQNLNHDAMYWYRQDPGQGLRLIYYSQIVNDFQKGDIAEGYSVSREKKESFPLTVTSAQKNPTAFYLCASSGLTGRFEKLFFGSGTQLSVL.

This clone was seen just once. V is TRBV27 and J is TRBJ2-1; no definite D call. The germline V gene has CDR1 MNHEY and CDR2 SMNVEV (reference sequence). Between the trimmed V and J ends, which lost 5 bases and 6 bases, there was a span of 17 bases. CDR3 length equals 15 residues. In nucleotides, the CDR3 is TGTGCCAGCAGTGTGTTGCAGGCTACCCTCAATGAGCAGTTCTTC. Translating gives CASSVLQATLNEQFF.

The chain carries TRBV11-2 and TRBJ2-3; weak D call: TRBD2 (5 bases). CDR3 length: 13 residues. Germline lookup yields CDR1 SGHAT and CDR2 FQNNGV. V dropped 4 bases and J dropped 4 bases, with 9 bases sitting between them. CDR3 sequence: CASSWERSDTQYF. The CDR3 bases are TGTGCCAGCAGCTGGGAGCGGTCAGATACGCAGTATTTT.

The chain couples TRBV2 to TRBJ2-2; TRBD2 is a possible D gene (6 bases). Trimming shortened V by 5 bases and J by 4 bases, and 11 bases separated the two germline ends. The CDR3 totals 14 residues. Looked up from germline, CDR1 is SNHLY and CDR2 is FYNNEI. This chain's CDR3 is CASSSTSRTGELFF. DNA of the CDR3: TGTGCCAGCAGTAGCACTAGCCGCACCGGGGAGCTGTTTTTT.

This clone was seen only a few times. For the CDR3, the DNA is TGCGCCAGCAGTCCGGGGTACTCCTACGAGCAGTACGTC. Translated: CASSPGYSYEQYV. The chain carries TRBV10-2 and TRBJ2-7; TRBD2 is a possible D gene (5 bases). Trimming took 5 bases from V and 0 from J, leaving 8 bases between them. CDR1 is WSHSY and CDR2 is SAAADI in the germline V gene. The CDR3 totals 13 residues.

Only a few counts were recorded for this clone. DNA of the CDR3: TGTGCCAGCAATTCCAATTCAGGGGGCGCCTCCTACAATGAGCAGTTCTTC. Amino acids: CASNSNSGGASYNEQFF. This chain connects TRBV27 to TRBJ2-1; 8 nucleotides match TRBD1. The CDR3 is 17 amino acids. CDR1 is MNHEY and CDR2 is SMNVEV in the germline V gene (reference sequence). The J segment lost 0 bases and the V segment lost 7 bases, leaving 11 bases of the junction unmatched.

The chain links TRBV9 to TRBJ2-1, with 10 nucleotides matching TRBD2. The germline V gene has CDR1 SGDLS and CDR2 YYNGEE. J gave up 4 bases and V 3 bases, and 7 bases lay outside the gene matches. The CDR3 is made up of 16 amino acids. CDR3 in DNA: TGTGCCAGCAGCGCTCCTAGCGGGAGTCGGTACAATGAGCAGTTCTTC. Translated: CASSAPSGSRYNEQFF.

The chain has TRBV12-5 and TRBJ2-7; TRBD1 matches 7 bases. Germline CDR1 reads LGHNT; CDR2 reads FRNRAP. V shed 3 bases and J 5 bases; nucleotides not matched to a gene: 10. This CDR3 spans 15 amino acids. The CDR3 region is CASGFSDRVADEQYF. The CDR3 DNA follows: TGTGCTAGTGGTTTCTCAGACAGGGTCGCCGACGAGCAGTACTTC. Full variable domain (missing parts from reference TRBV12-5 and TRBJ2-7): DARVTQTPRHKVTEMGQEVTMRCQPILGHNTVFWYRQTMMQGLELLAYFRNRAPLDDSGMPKDRFSAEMPDATLATLKIQPSEPRDSAVYFCASGFSDRVADEQYFGPGTRLTVT.

The CDR3 is CASSLSIQWGYTF. DNA for the CDR3: TGTGCCAGCAGCTTATCGATCCAGTGGGGCTACACCTTC. This sequence joins TRBV7-2 and TRBJ1-2; D is ambiguous. This CDR3 has 13 amino acids. Trimming shortened V by 2 bases and J by 8 bases, and 12 bases separated the two germline ends. Germline V CDR1 and CDR2: SGHTA, FQGNSA. Drawing the rest from reference TRBV7-2 and TRBJ1-2, the complete variable domain is GAGVSQSPSNKVTEKGKDVELRCDPISGHTALYWYRQSLGQGLEFLIYFQGNSAPDKSGLPSDRFSAERTGGSVSTLTIQRTQQEDSAVYLCASSLSIQWGYTFGSGTRLTVV.